This TCR beta chain appears in the sequencing data of a study of PD-1 blockade in classical Hodgkin lymphoma. Study results and caveats: Patients with an early start, nivolumab under 1 year after ASCT, were excluded. Newly diagnosed patients reportedly had lower baseline TCR diversity than healthy donors. Diversity in CD4+ TCRs, unlike that measured in CD8+ TCRs, had risen significantly by C4D1.

V lost 6 bases and J 0 bases, leaving 9 bases between the germline ends. This CDR3 spans 14 amino acids. Germline CDR1 reads MNHEY; CDR2 reads SVGAGI. Details on this clone: Its antigen is still unknown.

There was relapse after autologous stem cell transplantation in every patient, and there was variation in brentuximab vedotin exposure. Generated by immunoSEQ multiplex PCR, the TCRdb table keeps only in-frame clones and is missing some. The table includes approximately 24,000 clones, around 82% detected once. The source of this sequence is a human donor with classical Hodgkin lymphoma. This sequence joins TRBV6-5 and TRBJ1-3, with D hard to call. The sample here was peripheral blood mononuclear cells (PBMCs), taken before the second cycle of nivolumab. CDR3 DNA sequence: TGTGCCAGCAGGGGGATCCTCTCTGGAAACACCATATATTTT. Its protein is CASRGILSGNTIYF.